The T cell receptor (beta chain) described here comes from a study of CD8+ T cells in alopecia areata. About the study: Each day, treated patients took oral tofacitinib twice, at 5 to 10 mg per dose. Treatment with tofacitinib (6 to 18 months) was followed by 6 months off drug.

As regards this clone: This sample includes further DNA sequences coding for the same CDR3.

The sequencing template was cDNA reverse transcribed from extracted RNA. Repertoires were generated with immunoSEQ multiplex PCR, while TCRdb's copy carries only in-frame clones and drops some. The sample shows 200,000 to 250,000 clones, 57% of them seen only once. V lost 9 bases and J lost 0, with 6 bases in between. This CDR3 contains 13 residues. Germline values: CDR1 LNHDA, CDR2 SQIVND (reference sequence). The sequencing here drew on CD4+ T cells sorted from blood, taken at week 0. This sequence was found in a human donor with alopecia areata. This chain links TRBV19 with TRBJ2-6; no clear D gene. As DNA, the CDR3 is TGTGCCAGCTCAGGCTCTGGGGCCAACGTCCTGACTTTC. Amino acids: CASSGSGANVLTF. The full variable domain, in which reference TRBV19 and TRBJ2-6 provide the parts outside the CDR3, is DGGITQSPKYLFRKEGQNVTLSCEQNLNHDAMYWYRQDPGQGLRLIYYSQIVNDFQKGDIAEGYSVSREKKESFPLTVTSAQKNPTAFYLCASSGSGANVLTFGAGSRLTVL.